This T cell receptor (beta chain) derives from a study of blood T cell repertoires in COVID-19. Study at large: The analysed material was cDNA or gDNA that came from T cells, B-cell-depleted T cells, or PBMCs.

CDR3 length: 14 amino acids. The V gene lost 11 bases and the J gene lost 5 bases, with 19 bases spanning the gap. Germline V gene sequence: CDR1 LNHDA, CDR2 SQIVND (reference sequence). In the study's own analysis: Reference gene primer amplification in the assay estimated nucleated cell counts. The data were produced by immunoSEQ multiplex PCR, yet TCRdb's version contains in-frame clones alone and is incomplete. The D gene and trimming were derived from the DNA, and the V and J assignments and clone size from that table. Among about 170,000 clones, about 85% were seen once, and the ten largest hold roughly 26%.

V gene TRBV19 combines with J gene TRBJ1-5; D may be TRBD1 (6 bases). This receptor was taken from a man aged 60 to 69 with acute or convalescent COVID-19. What was sequenced was peripheral blood. The CDR3: CAGQQGKLDQPQHF. DNA of the CDR3: TGTGCCGGTCAACAGGGAAAGTTGGATCAGCCCCAGCATTTT.